This T cell receptor beta chain originates from a study of blood T cell repertoires in COVID-19. Study-level background: Researchers got acute and convalescent COVID-19 samples from the United States, Italy and Spain.

The CDR3 is 12 amino acids. CDR1 LGHDT and CDR2 YNNKEL come from the germline V gene (reference sequence). V gave up 2 bases and J gave up 6 bases, with 5 bases separating them. Source study methods: Estimates of nucleated cell counts were drawn from the amplification of reference gene primers. Sequenced by immunoSEQ multiplex PCR; TCRdb stores in-frame clones only, minus some. The DNA was the basis for D and trimming; V, J and clone size are from that table. The sample yields some 320,000 clones, 90% seen once. Participant-reported clinical history was the basis for cohort assignment. The TCR originated in a man aged 55 to 70 who had recovered from COVID-19. V is TRBV3-1 (or the pseudogene TRBV3-2) and J is TRBJ2-1, with D tentatively TRBD2 (5 bases). Sequenced input: PBMCs or T cells enriched from blood (not recorded which). The CDR3 is CASSQSGNEQFF. The CDR3 DNA reads as TGTGCCAGCAGCCAAAGCGGCAATGAGCAGTTCTTC.